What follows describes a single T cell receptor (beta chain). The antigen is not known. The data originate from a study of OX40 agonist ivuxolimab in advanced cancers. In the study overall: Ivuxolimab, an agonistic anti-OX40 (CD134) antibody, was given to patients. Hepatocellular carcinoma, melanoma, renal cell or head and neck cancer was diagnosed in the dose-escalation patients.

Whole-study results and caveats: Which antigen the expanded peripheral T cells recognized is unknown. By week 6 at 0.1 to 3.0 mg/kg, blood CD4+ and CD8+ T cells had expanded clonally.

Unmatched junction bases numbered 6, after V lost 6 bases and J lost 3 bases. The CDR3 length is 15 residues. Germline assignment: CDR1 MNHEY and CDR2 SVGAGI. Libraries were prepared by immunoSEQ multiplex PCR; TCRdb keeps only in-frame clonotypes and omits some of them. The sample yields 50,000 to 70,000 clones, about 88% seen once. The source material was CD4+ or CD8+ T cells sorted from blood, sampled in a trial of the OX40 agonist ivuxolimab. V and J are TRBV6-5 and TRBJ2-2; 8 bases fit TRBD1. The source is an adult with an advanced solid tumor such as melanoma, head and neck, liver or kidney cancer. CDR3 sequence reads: CASSPRRGHTGELFF. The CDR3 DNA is TGTGCCAGCAGCCCCCGCAGGGGGCACACCGGGGAGCTGTTTTTT.